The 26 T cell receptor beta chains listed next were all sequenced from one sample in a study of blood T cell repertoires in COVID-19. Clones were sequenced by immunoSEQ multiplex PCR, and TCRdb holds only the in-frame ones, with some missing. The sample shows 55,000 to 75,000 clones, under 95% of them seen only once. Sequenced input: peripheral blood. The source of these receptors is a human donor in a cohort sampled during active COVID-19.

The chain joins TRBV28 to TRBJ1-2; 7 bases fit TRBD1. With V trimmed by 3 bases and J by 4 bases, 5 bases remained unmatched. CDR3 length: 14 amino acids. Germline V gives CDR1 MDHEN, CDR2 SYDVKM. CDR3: CASSFGDSGYGYTF. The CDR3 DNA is TGTGCCAGCAGTTTTGGGGACAGTGGCTATGGCTACACCTTC.

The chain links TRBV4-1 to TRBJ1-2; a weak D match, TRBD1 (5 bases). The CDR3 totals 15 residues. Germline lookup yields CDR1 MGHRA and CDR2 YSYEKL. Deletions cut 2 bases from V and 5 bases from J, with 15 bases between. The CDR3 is CASSQKDNPGYGYTF. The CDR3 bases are TGCGCCAGCAGCCAAAAAGATAATCCAGGGTATGGCTACACCTTC.

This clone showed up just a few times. The CDR3 sequence: CASSLQGNSYNEQFF. The CDR3, as DNA: TGTGCCAGCAGCCTCCAGGGGAACTCCTACAATGAGCAGTTCTTC. The chain carries TRBV6-5 and TRBJ2-1, with D possibly matching TRBD1 (6 bases). The CDR3 is made up of 15 amino acids. Germline V gene lookup returns CDR1 MNHEY and CDR2 SVGAGI. Trimming stripped 6 bases from V and 0 bases from J, with 12 bases between.

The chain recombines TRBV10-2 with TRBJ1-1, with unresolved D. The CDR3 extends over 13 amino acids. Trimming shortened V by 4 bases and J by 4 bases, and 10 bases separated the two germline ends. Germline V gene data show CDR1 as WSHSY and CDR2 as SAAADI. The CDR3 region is CASSGTSTTEAFF. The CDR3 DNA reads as TGCGCCAGCAGTGGGACTTCGACCACTGAAGCTTTCTTT.

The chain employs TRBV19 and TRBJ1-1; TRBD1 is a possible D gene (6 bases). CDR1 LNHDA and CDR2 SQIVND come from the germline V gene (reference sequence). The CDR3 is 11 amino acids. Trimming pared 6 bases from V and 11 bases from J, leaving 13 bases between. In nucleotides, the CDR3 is TGTGCCAGTAGACAGGGATTTCGGGCTTTCTTT. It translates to CASRQGFRAFF.

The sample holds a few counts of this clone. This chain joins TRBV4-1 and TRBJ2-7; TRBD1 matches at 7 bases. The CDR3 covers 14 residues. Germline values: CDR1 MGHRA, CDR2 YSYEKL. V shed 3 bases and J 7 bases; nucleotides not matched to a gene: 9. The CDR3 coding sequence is TGCGCCAGCAGCCAGACGACAGGGTTGTTGGAGCAGTACTTC. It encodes CASSQTTGLLEQYF.

Here the CDR3 reads CASTGALGTEAFF. The CDR3 bases are TGTGCCAGCACAGGGGCTCTGGGGACTGAAGCTTTCTTT. The V gene is TRBV27, the J gene TRBJ1-1; the D gene is possibly TRBD1 (6 bases). V shed 7 bases and J shed 5 bases, with 14 bases lying between them. Germline lookup yields CDR1 MNHEY and CDR2 SMNVEV (reference sequence). The length of the CDR3 is 13 residues.

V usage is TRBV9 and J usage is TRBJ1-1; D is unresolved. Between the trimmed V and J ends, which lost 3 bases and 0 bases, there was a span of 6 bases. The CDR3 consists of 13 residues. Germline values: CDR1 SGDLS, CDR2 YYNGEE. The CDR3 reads CASSAPVNTEAFF. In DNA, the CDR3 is TGTGCCAGCAGCGCCCCTGTGAACACTGAAGCTTTCTTT.

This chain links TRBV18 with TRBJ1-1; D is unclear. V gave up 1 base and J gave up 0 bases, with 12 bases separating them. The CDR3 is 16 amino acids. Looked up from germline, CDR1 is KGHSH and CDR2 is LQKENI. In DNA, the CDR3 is TGTGCCAGCTCACCACTTCATCACAGCATGAACACTGAAGCTTTCTTT. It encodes CASSPLHHSMNTEAFF.

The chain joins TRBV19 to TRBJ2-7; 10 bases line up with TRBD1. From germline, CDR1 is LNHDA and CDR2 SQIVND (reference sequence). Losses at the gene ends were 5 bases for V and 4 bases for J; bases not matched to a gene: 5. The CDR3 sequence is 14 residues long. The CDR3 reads CASSSGTGVYEQYF. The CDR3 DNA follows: TGTGCCAGTAGTTCCGGGACAGGGGTTTACGAGCAGTACTTC.

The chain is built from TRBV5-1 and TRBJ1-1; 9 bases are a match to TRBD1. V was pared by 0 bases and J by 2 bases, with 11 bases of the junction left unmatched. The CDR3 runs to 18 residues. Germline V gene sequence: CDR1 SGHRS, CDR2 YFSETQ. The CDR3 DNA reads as TGCGCCAGCAGCTTGGGGATCCGGGACAGGGTGACAAACACTGAAGCTTTCTTT. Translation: CASSLGIRDRVTNTEAFF.

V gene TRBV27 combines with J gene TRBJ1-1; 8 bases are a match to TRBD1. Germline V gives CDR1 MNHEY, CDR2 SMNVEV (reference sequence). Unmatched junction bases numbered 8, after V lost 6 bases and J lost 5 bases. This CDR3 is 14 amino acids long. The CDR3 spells CASRRQGTGTEAFF. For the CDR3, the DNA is TGTGCCAGCAGAAGACAGGGGACTGGGACTGAAGCTTTCTTT.

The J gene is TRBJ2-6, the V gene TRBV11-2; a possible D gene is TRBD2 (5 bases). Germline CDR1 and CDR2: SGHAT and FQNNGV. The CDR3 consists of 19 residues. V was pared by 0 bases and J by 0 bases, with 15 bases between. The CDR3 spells CASSLDSERIFSGANVLTF. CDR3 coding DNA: TGTGCCAGCAGCTTAGATAGTGAGCGGATATTCTCTGGGGCCAACGTCCTGACTTTC. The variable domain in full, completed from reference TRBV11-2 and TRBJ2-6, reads EAGVAQSPRYKIIEKRQSVAFWCNPISGHATLYWYQQILGQGPKLLIQFQNNGVVDDSQLPKDRFSAERLKGVDSTLKIQPAKLEDSAVYLCASSLDSERIFSGANVLTFGAGSRLTVL.

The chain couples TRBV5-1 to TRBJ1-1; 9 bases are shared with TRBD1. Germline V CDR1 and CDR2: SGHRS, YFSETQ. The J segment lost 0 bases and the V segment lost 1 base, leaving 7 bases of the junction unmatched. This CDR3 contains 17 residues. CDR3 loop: CASSLFPGQGLNTEAFF. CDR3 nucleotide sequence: TGCGCCAGCAGCTTGTTTCCGGGACAGGGATTGAACACTGAAGCTTTCTTT.

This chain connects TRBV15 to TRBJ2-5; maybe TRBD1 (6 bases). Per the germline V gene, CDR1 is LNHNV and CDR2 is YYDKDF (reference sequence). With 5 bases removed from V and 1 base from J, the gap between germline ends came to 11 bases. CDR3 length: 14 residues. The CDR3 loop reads CATSAGQSQETQYF. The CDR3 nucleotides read TGTGCCACCAGCGCCGGACAGAGCCAAGAGACCCAGTACTTC.

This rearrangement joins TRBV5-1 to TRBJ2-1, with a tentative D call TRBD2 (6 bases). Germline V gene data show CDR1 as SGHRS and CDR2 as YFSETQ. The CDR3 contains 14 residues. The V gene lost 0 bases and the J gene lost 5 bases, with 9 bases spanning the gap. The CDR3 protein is CASSLGLGHNEQFF. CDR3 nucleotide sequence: TGCGCCAGCAGCTTGGGACTAGGTCACAATGAGCAGTTCTTC.

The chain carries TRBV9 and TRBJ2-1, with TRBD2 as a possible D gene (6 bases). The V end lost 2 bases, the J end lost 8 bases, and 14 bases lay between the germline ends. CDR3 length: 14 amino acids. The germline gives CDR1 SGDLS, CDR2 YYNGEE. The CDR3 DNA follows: TGTGCCAGCAGCGTGACCGGTGGGGGGTATGAGCAGTTCTTC. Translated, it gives CASSVTGGGYEQFF.

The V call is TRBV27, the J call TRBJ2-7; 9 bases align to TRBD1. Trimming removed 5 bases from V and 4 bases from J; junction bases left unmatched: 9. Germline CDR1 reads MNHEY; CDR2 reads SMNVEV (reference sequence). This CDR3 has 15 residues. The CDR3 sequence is CASSLPGQGRYEQYF. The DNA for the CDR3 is TGTGCCAGCAGTCTCCCGGGACAGGGCCGGTACGAGCAGTACTTC.

CDR3: CSASSPAGGRPYEQYF. The DNA of the CDR3 is TGCAGTGCTAGTTCCCCAGCGGGGGGTAGACCCTACGAGCAGTACTTC. J is TRBJ2-7 and V is TRBV20-1, with 9 nucleotides matching TRBD2. CDR3 length equals 16 residues. V was pared by 3 bases and J by 2 bases, with 11 bases of the junction left unmatched. From germline, CDR1 is DFQATT and CDR2 SNEGSKA (reference sequence).

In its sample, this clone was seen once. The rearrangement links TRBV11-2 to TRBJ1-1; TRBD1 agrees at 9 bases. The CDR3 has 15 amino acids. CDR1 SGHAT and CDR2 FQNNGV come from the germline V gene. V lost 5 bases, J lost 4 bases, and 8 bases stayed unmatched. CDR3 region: CASSPRTGAGTEAFF. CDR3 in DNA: TGTGCCAGCAGCCCCAGGACAGGGGCTGGCACTGAAGCTTTCTTT.

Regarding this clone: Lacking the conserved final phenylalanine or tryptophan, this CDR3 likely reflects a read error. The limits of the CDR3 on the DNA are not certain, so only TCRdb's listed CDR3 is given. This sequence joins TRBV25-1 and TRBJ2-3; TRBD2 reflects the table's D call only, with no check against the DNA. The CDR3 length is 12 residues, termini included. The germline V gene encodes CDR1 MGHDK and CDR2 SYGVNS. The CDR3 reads CASSESGVAPFL.

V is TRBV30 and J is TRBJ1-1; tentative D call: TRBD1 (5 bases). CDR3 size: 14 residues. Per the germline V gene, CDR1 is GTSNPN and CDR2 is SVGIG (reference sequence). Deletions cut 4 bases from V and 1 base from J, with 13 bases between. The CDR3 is CAWKYRGRNTEAFF. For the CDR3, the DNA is TGTGCCTGGAAGTATCGGGGGAGGAACACTGAAGCTTTCTTT.

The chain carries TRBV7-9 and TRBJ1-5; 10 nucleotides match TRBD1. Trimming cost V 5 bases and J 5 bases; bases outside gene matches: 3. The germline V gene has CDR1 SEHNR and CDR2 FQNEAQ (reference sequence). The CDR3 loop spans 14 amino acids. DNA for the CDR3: TGTGCCAGCAGCCTTGGACAGGGGGATCAGCCCCAGCATTTT. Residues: CASSLGQGDQPQHF.

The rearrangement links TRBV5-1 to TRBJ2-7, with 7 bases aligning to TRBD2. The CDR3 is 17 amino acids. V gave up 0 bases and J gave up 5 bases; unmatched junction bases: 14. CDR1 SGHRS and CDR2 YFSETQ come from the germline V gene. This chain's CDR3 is CASSLESLGGGSDEQYF. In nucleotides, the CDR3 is TGCGCCAGCAGCTTGGAAAGTCTTGGGGGAGGGAGCGACGAGCAGTACTTC.

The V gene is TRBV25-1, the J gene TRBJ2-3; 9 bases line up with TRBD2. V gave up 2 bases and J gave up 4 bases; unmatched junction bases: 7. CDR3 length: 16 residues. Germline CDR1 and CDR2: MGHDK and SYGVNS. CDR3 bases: TGTGCCAGCAGTGAACCTAGCGGGGTAGTCGCAGATACGCAGTATTTT. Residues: CASSEPSGVVADTQYF.

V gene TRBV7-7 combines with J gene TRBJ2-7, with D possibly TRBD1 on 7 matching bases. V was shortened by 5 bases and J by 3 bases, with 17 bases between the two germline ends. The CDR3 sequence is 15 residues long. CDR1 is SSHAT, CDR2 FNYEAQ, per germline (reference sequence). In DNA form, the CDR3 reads TGTGCCAGCAGCCCGCAGGGGGGACCCGGCTACGAGCAGTACTTC. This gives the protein CASSPQGGPGYEQYF.